This TCR beta chain was obtained from a study of identical twins. This clonotype came up a few times. The junction and the germline gene differ at one end; a read error may be behind it. Template switching created a universal primer site, and the cDNA included unique molecular identifiers. TCRdb re-called the 5' RACE reads through MiXCR, storing one row per CDR3 protein. The table has a few hundred thousand distinct CDR3 sequences, roughly 9.5% seen once; the top ten hold roughly 3.2%. Germline V gene data show CDR1 as MNHEY and CDR2 as SMNVEV (reference sequence). The CDR3 consists of 15 residues. This same sample was also part of a study on yellow fever vaccine responses in identical twins.

This sequence was found in a woman under 30 in good health. V is TRBV27 and J is TRBJ1-2; 7 bases fit TRBD1. Sequencing input: PBMCs. The CDR3 region has the DNA TGTGCCAGCAGCAACGCGGGACAGCTCCTCTATAGCTACACCTTC. Translation: CASSNAGQLLYSYTF.